A single sample gave rise to the 8 T cell receptor beta chains below, sequenced in a study of shared clonotypes between healthy human individuals. TCRdb's copy holds only in-frame clones and misses some; the assay was immunoSEQ multiplex PCR. The sample has around 2,000,000 clones; about 95% are singletons. Naive CD8 cells, CD45RO-negative and positively selected for CCR7, excluded terminally differentiated effector memory CD45RA+ cells. Input material: naive CD8+ T cells sorted from blood. The receptors derive from a man aged 18 to 30 in good health.

This chain links TRBV7-9 with TRBJ1-4, with 8 bases aligning to TRBD1. Germline V lookup: CDR1 SEHNR, CDR2 FQNEAQ (reference sequence). The V segment lost 5 bases and the J segment 7 bases; nucleotides outside the gene matches: 9. CDR3 size: 15 residues. The DNA of the CDR3 is TGTGCCAGCAGCGTTTCAGGGGGCGCGGGTGAAAAACTGTTTTTT. This encodes CASSVSGGAGEKLFF.

The CDR3 DNA sequence: TGTGCCAGCAGCCGGACTAGCGGGAAGGGCTCGGAAGAGCAGTACTTC. Translating gives CASSRTSGKGSEEQYF. This chain connects TRBV2 to TRBJ2-7; 12 nucleotides line up with TRBD2. Germline loops: CDR1 SNHLY, CDR2 FYNNEI. V lost 6 bases to trimming and J lost 7 bases; unmatched junction nucleotides: 13. This CDR3 region has 16 residues.

The gene calls are TRBV5-6 and TRBJ2-2, with TRBD2 matching over 12 bases. Germline V gene sequence: CDR1 SGHDT, CDR2 YYEEEE. The CDR3 sequence is 16 residues long. V shed 4 bases, J shed 5 bases, and the junction held 6 bases outside the gene matches. Here the CDR3 reads CASSQPSGRGTGELFF. The DNA of the CDR3 is TGTGCCAGCAGCCAACCTAGCGGGAGGGGAACCGGGGAGCTGTTTTTT.

This clone was seen more than once but under ten times. This sample also contains other DNA sequences that code for the same CDR3. The chain combines TRBV27 with TRBJ1-1; no firm D call. Per germline, CDR1 MNHEY and CDR2 SMNVEV (reference sequence). CDR3 length: 14 residues. Trimming pared 0 bases from V and 1 base from J, leaving 6 bases between. Here the CDR3 reads CASSLSVGNTEAFF. CDR3 coding DNA: TGTGCCAGCAGTTTATCGGTTGGGAACACTGAAGCTTTCTTT.

The chain couples TRBV4-3 to TRBJ2-1; D possibly corresponds to TRBD2 (5 bases). Trimming took 0 bases from V and 0 from J, leaving 15 bases between them. The CDR3 runs to 18 residues. CDR1 LGHNA and CDR2 YSLEER come from the germline V gene. The CDR3 DNA sequence: TGCGCCAGCAGCCAAGAGGGAGTACTGGCCCACTCCTACAATGAGCAGTTCTTC. Its translation: CASSQEGVLAHSYNEQFF.

The chain is built from TRBV5-1 and TRBJ2-2; D is perhaps TRBD1 (6 bases). Between the trimmed V and J ends, which lost 0 bases and 2 bases, there was a span of 17 bases. The CDR3 is made up of 18 amino acids. The germline V gene encodes CDR1 SGHRS and CDR2 YFSETQ. CDR3 region: CASSLEDSLPFNTGELFF. For the CDR3, the DNA is TGCGCCAGCAGCTTGGAGGACAGCCTACCCTTTAACACCGGGGAGCTGTTTTTT.

The CDR3 is CASSPRGAYYNEQFF. The CDR3 coding sequence is TGTGCCAGCAGCCCCCGGGGAGCGTACTACAATGAGCAGTTCTTC. This rearrangement joins TRBV7-8 to TRBJ2-1, with a possible D match to TRBD2 (5 bases). With 5 bases removed from V and 3 bases from J, the gap between germline ends came to 14 bases. This CDR3 has 15 residues. Germline lookup yields CDR1 SGHVS and CDR2 FQNEAQ.

This chain connects TRBV7-9 to TRBJ1-6; 7 nucleotides line up with TRBD1. Germline assignment: CDR1 SEHNR and CDR2 FQNEAQ (reference sequence). With 2 bases clipped from V and 8 bases from J, the junction kept 6 bases outside the gene matches. The length of the CDR3 is 15 residues. The CDR3 is CASSLRTGMDSPLHF. CDR3 bases: TGTGCCAGCAGCTTACGGACAGGAATGGATTCACCCCTCCACTTT.